This T cell receptor beta chain came from a study of blood T cells in healthy people across ages. Per germline, CDR1 MNHNS and CDR2 SASEGT. This CDR3 region has 16 residues. A sample-barcoded 5' primer and a J-beta primer mix were used in a second PCR of about 6 to 12 cycles. TCRdb processed the 5' RACE reads anew with MiXCR; each CDR3 protein has one entry. The table includes approximately 1,100,000 distinct CDR3 sequences, 40% to 50% detected once. Donor samples were obtained from healthy Caucasian individuals from Russia, aged about 6 to 100. The sequence was obtained from a woman in her fifties or sixties in good health. Sequencing used blood. The chain joins TRBV6-1 to TRBJ2-4; 7 nucleotides agree with TRBD1. The J call may be incorrect, as the DNA end agrees better with TRBJ2-7. Here the CDR3 DNA reads TGTGCCAGCAGTGAAGCGAGCCAGGACAGGTGGGCCGAGCAGTACTTC. Translating gives CASSEASQDRWAEQYF.